The clone carrying this TCR beta chain came up once. The antigen remains unidentified. The data were obtained in a study of memory CD4+ T cells and cytomegalovirus serostatus. General study findings and limits: About 40% of the roughly 160 known CMV-associated TCRbeta sequences appeared in CD4+ memory.

Single viable CD3+CD4+CD8-CD45RO+ cells were sorted as the memory CD4+ T cells. V lost 8 bases to trimming and J lost 2 bases; unmatched junction nucleotides: 5. CDR3 length: 12 amino acids. CDR1 and CDR2 from the germline V gene are GTSNPN and SVGIG (reference sequence). This table comes from immunoSEQ multiplex PCR, and its TCRdb copy is limited to in-frame clones, with some not included. This sample carries some 44,000 clones, 65% to 80% of them seen once, and the ten largest clones take about 0.6%. The sequencing sample was made of memory CD4+ T cells from blood. This clonotype was sampled from an adult in good health and CMV-seronegative. The gene calls are TRBV30 and TRBJ2-5, with TRBD2 identical over 7 bases. The CDR3 protein is CALAGDQETQYF. For the CDR3, the DNA is TGTGCCCTCGCGGGGGATCAAGAGACCCAGTACTTC.